The clone carrying this T cell receptor (beta chain) was observed a few times. PBMCs were sourced from roughly 9.1 ml fresh peripheral blood. RNA transcripts provided the source from which TCR beta CDR3 regions were amplified. The HTBI primer set drove a first-round RT-PCR of the TCR CDR3. TCRdb re-derived calls from the multiplex PCR reads in MiXCR, one entry per CDR3 protein. In the table there are 400,000 to 500,000 distinct CDR3 sequences, about 14% of which are singletons. The CDR3 sequence is 16 residues long. The V end lost 0 bases, the J end lost 7 bases, and 15 bases lay between the germline ends. Germline CDR1 reads LGHDT; CDR2 reads YNNKEL (reference sequence). The data were obtained in a study of T cells in Graves' hyperthyroidism and ophthalmopathy. The overall study: Peripheral blood draws took place at initial diagnosis, ahead of any treatment.

Specimen: blood. The TCR sequence derives from a man in his late teens or twenties with Graves' ophthalmopathy. The V and J genes are TRBV3-1 and TRBJ2-2; D might be TRBD1 or TRBD2, each matching 5 bases. CDR3 nucleotides: TGTGCCAGCAGCCAAGATGGGGACCCCGGTGGCGGGGAGCTGTTTTTT. It yields the protein CASSQDGDPGGGELFF.